This TCR beta chain was profiled in a study of shared clonotypes between healthy human individuals. This clone was picked up one time. This CDR3 is built from 16 residues. In germline, CDR1 is MDHEN, CDR2 SYDVKM. The V gene lost 5 bases and the J gene lost 0 bases, with 16 bases spanning the gap. Clones were sequenced by immunoSEQ multiplex PCR, and TCRdb holds only the in-frame ones, with some missing. Of about half a million clones in the sample, 70% to 80% were seen once. V is TRBV28 and J is TRBJ1-1, with D tentatively TRBD1 (5 bases). Sequencing was carried out using PBMCs. This clonotype was sampled from a woman in her thirties or forties in good health. Some clones in this sample may be carry-over from other donors' samples. The CDR3 DNA reads TGTGCCAGCAGTACAGCGGGGGGACTTCTGAACACTGAAGCTTTCTTT. Residues: CASSTAGGLLNTEAFF.